A selection of T cell receptor beta chains follows, all from one sample in a study of T cells expressing NK-cell markers. TCRdb re-called the 5' RACE reads and gives one entry per CDR3 protein, without DNA. Its table lists 150,000 to 170,000 distinct CDR3 sequences. The material sequenced was blood T cells: a sorted CD56 or NKG2C T cell subset, CD4+ or CD8+ T cells, or bulk PBMC T cells (not recorded which). All receptors come from a woman in her forties or fifties in good health. CDR3s include the opening cysteine and the closing phenylalanine or tryptophan. Each record gives: V gene, J gene, CDR3 protein.

V gene: TRBV7-9
J gene: TRBJ2-2
CDR3 protein: CASSHIAGPNTGELFF

V gene: TRBV10-3
J gene: TRBJ2-1
CDR3 protein: CATTARSNEQFF

V gene: TRBV4-2
J gene: TRBJ2-2
CDR3 protein: CASSPTNKLAEPTGELFF

V gene: TRBV30
J gene: TRBJ2-7
CDR3 protein: CAWSEGPAYEQYF

V gene: TRBV6-5
J gene: TRBJ1-1
CDR3 protein: CASSWEGGTEAFF

V gene: TRBV6-2/TRBV6-3
J gene: TRBJ1-3
CDR3 protein: CASNRRGEVGNTIYF

V gene: TRBV7-9
J gene: TRBJ2-5
CDR3 protein: CASSLANFGTEETQYF

V gene: TRBV12-3/TRBV12-4
J gene: TRBJ2-2
CDR3 protein: CASDSVTGELFF

V gene: TRBV7-9
J gene: TRBJ1-2
CDR3 protein: CASSSLREDGYTF

V gene: TRBV12-3/TRBV12-4
J gene: TRBJ2-2
CDR3 protein: CASSRVGQANTGELFF

V gene: TRBV5-1
J gene: TRBJ2-6
CDR3 protein: CASRQTGSGANVLTF

V gene: TRBV20-1
J gene: TRBJ1-2
CDR3 protein: CSARDEAGIYGYTF

V gene: TRBV7-6
J gene: TRBJ1-5
CDR3 protein: CASSLETGRNQPQHF

V gene: TRBV5-1
J gene: TRBJ1-4
CDR3 protein: CASSLGPSSKGYEKLFF

V gene: TRBV29-1
J gene: TRBJ2-1
CDR3 protein: CSVEDWGDRADNEQFF

V gene: TRBV27
J gene: TRBJ1-5
CDR3 protein: CASKEVGYSNQPQHF

V gene: TRBV10-2
J gene: TRBJ2-1
CDR3 protein: CASSFRDRRTSGRSYNEQFF

V gene: TRBV11-2
J gene: TRBJ2-1
CDR3 protein: CASSARNEQFF

V gene: TRBV4-1
J gene: TRBJ2-3
CDR3 protein: CASSPPPGQSSTDTQYF

V gene: TRBV27
J gene: TRBJ2-1
CDR3 protein: CASRGTSGYNEQFF

V gene: TRBV6-5
J gene: TRBJ2-1
CDR3 protein: CASSRLRNNEQFF

V gene: TRBV20-1
J gene: TRBJ2-3
CDR3 protein: CSARDYGRGSTDTQYF

V gene: TRBV7-9
J gene: TRBJ2-2
CDR3 protein: CASSPTGTPNTGELFF

V gene: TRBV5-5
J gene: TRBJ1-2
CDR3 protein: CASSTGNYGYTF

V gene: TRBV6-4
J gene: TRBJ2-1
CDR3 protein: CASSDGQGHYNEQFF

V gene: TRBV24-1
J gene: TRBJ1-5
CDR3 protein: CATSDPGRNQPQHF